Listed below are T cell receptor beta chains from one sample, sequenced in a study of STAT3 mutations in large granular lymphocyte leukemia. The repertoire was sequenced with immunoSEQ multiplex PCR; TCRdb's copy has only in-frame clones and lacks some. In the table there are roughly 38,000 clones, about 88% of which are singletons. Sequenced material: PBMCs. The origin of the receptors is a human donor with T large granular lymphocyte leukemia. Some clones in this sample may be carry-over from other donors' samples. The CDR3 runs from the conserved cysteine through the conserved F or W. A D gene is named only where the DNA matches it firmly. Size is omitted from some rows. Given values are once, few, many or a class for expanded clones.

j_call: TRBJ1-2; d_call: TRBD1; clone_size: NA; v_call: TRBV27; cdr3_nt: TGTGCCAGCAGTTTCCGGACAGGGGGTAATGGCTACACCTTC; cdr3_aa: CASSFRTGGNGYTF
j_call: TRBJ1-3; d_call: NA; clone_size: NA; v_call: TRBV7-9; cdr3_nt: TGTGCCAGCAGCTTAGCCGGTCGAACTGGAAACACCATATATTTT; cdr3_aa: CASSLAGRTGNTIYF
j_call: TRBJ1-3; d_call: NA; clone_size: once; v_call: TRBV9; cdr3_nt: TGTGCCAGCAGCAACTCAGGGGCCGCAGGGGGAAACACCATATATTTT; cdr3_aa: CASSNSGAAGGNTIYF
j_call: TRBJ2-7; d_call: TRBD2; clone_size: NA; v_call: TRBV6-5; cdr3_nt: TGTGCCAGCAGGGGACTAGCGGGGGGTCGGAACGAGCAGTACTTC; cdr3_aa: CASRGLAGGRNEQYF
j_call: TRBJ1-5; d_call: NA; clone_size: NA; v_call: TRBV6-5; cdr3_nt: TGTGCCAGCCTGCGGGACAGCAATCAGCCCCAGCATTTT; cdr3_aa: CASLRDSNQPQHF
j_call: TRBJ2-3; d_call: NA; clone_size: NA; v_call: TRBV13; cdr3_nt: TGTGCCAGCTCCCGCGGTATTACGCAGTATTTT; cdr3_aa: CASSRGITQYF
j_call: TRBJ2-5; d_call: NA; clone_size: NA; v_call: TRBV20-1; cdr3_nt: TGCAGTGCTGGGCCCAGGGAGACCCAGTACTTC; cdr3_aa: CSAGPRETQYF
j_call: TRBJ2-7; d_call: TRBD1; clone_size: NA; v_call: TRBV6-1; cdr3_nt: TGTGCCAGCAGGATGGGACAGGGCTACGAGCAGTACTTC; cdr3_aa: CASRMGQGYEQYF
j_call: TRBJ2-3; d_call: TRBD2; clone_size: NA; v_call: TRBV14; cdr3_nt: TGTGCCAGCAGTCCCTACTCTGGACTAGCGGGGGTTAGCACAGATACGCAGTATTTT; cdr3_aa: CASSPYSGLAGVSTDTQYF
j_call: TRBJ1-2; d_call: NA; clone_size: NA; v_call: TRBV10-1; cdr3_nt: TGCGCCAGCAGCCCTTCGGAGGGCTTGGGCTATGGCTACACCTTC; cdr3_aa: CASSPSEGLGYGYTF
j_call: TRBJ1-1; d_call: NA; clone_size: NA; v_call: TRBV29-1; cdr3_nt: TGCAGCGCCGGGGGGGGAGCGAACACTGAAGCTTTCTTT; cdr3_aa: CSAGGGANTEAFF
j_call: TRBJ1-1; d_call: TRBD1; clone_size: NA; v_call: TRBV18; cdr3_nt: TGTGCCAGCTCACCATGGGGGGGACAGGTAGCTTTCTTT; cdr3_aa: CASSPWGGQVAFF
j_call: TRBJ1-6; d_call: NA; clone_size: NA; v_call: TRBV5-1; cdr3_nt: TGCGCCAGCAGGCAGGGTGATAATTCACCCCTCCACTTT; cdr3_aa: CASRQGDNSPLHF
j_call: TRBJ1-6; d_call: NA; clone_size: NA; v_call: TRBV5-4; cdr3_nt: TGTGCCAGCAGCAACCGACAGGCCAGCTCCTATAATTCACCCCTCCACTTT; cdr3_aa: CASSNRQASSYNSPLHF
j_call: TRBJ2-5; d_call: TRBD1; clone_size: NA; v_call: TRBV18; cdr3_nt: TGTGCCAGCTCACCAGAGACAGGGTCGAGGCAAGAGACCCAGTACTTC; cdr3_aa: CASSPETGSRQETQYF
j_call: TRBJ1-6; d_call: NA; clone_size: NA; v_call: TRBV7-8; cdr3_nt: TGTGCCAGCAGCTTAGGGGCAGGGAGCTCCTATAATTCACCCCTCCACTTT; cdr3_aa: CASSLGAGSSYNSPLHF
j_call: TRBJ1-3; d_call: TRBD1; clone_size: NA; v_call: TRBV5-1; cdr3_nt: TGCGCCAGCAGCGAACAGGGGGCGTCTGGAAACACCATATATTTT; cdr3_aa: CASSEQGASGNTIYF
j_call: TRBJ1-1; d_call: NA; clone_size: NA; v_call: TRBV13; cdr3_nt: TGTGCCAGCAGCAGACAGGACAGTGAAGCTTTCTTT; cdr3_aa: CASSRQDSEAFF
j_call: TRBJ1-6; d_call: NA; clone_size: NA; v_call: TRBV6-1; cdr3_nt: TGTGCCAGCAGTGAGCTGGGACCGGAAGGAAATTCACCCCTCCACTTT; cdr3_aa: CASSELGPEGNSPLHF
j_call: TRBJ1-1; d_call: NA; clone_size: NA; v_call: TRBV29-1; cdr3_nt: TGCAGCGTCAAGACAGCCATGAACACTGAAGCTTTCTTT; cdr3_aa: CSVKTAMNTEAFF
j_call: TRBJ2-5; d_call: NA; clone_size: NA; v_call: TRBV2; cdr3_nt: TGTGCCAGCAGTGAACCAGGGGCGGGGAAAGAGACCCAGTACTTC; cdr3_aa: CASSEPGAGKETQYF
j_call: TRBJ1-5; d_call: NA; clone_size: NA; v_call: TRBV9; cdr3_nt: TGTGCCAGCAGCGTAGGACCATCGCCACAGCCCCAGCATTTT; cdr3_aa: CASSVGPSPQPQHF
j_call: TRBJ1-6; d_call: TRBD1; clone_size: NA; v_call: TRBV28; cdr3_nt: TGTGCCAGCAGCGCGACAGGGGCACATTCACCCCTCCACTTT; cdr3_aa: CASSATGAHSPLHF
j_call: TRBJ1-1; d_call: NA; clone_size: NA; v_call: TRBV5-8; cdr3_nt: TGTGCCAGCAGCTTGGCGGTGAACACTGAAGCTTTCTTT; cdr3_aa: CASSLAVNTEAFF
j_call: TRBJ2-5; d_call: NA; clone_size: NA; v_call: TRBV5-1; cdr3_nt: TGCGCCAGCAGCTTGGCAGGGAGTCAAGAGACCCAGTACTTC; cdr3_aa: CASSLAGSQETQYF
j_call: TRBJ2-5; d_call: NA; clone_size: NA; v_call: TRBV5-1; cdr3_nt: TGCGCCAGCAGCTCACGGGGATTACAGGGCCAAGAGACCCAGTACTTC; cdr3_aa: CASSSRGLQGQETQYF
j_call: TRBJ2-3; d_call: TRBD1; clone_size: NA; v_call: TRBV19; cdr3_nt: TGTGCCAGTAGTATGCTGACAGGGAGCACAGATACGCAGTATTTT; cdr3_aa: CASSMLTGSTDTQYF
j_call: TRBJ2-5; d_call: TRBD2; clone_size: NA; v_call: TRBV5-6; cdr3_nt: TGTGCCAGCAGCTCAATACTACTAGCGGGGGGGCCGGAGACCCAGTACTTC; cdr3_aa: CASSSILLAGGPETQYF
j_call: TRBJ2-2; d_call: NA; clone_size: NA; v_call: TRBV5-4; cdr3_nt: TGTGCCAGCAGCTTGAAGGGTTCCTACACCGGGGAGCTGTTTTTT; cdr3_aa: CASSLKGSYTGELFF
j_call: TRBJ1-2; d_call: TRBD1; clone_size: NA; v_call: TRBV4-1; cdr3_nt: TGCGCCAGCAGCCGGACGGGACAGGGAAACTATGGCTACACCTTC; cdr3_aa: CASSRTGQGNYGYTF
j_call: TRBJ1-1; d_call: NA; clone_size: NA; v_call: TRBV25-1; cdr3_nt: TGTGCCAGCAGTGAGGCGAGCAAGGACACTGAAGCTTTCTTT; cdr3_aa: CASSEASKDTEAFF
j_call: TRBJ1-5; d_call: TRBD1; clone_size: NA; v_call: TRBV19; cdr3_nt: TGTGCCAGTAACCGGGAGGGGCAGGGGGGACAGCCCCAGCATTTT; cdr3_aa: CASNREGQGGQPQHF
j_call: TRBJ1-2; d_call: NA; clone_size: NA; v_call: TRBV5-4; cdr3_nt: TGTGCCAGCAGCTTGGAACCTCAAAGCTATGGCTACACCTTC; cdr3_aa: CASSLEPQSYGYTF
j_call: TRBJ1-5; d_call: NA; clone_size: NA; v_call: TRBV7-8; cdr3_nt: TGTGCCAGCAGCTTAGGGGCCGGGGCCCAGCCCCAGCATTTT; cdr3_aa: CASSLGAGAQPQHF
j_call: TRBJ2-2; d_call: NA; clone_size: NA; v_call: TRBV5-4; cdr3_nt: TGTGCCAGCAGCTACCCTTTGAACACCGGGGAGCTGTTTTTT; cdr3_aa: CASSYPLNTGELFF
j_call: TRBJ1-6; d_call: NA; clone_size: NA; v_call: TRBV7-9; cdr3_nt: TGTGCCAGCAGCTTAGACCGTTCACCCCTCCACTTT; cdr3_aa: CASSLDRSPLHF
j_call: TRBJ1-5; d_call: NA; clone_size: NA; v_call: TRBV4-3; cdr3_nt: TGCGCCAGCAGCCAAGGGGGAGGCCGGGATCAGCCCCAGCATTTT; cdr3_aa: CASSQGGGRDQPQHF
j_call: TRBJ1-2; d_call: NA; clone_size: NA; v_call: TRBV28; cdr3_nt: TGTGCCAGCTCCCCACTCCACTATGGCTACACCTTC; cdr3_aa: CASSPLHYGYTF
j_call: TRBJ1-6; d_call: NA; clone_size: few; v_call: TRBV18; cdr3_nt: TGTGCCAGCTCACCCGGCATCACCAATTCACCCCTCCACTTT; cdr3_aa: CASSPGITNSPLHF
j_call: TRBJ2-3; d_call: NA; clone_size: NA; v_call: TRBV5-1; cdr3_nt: TGCGCCAGCAGCTACCGGGACAGCACAGATACGCAGTATTTT; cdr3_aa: CASSYRDSTDTQYF
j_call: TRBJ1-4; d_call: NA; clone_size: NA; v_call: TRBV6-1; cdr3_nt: TGTGCCAGCAGCCTCCATGGGGAAAAACTGTTTTTT; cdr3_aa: CASSLHGEKLFF
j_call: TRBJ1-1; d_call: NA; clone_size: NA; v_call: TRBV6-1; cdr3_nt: TGTGCCATTTATGAGCCAGGTCTAAACACTGAAGCTTTCTTT; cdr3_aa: CAIYEPGLNTEAFF
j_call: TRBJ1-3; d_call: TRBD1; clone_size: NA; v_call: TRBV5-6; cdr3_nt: TGTGCCAGCAGCCGGAGACAGGGGGCGGCTGGAAACACCATATATTTT; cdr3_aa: CASSRRQGAAGNTIYF
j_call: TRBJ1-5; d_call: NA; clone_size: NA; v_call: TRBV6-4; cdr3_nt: TGTGCCAGCAGTGACTCGCCAGTAAATCAGCCCCAGCATTTT; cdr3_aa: CASSDSPVNQPQHF
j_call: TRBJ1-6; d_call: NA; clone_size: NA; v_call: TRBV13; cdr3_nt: TGTGCCAGCAGCCGGACTCAGGGTGCGGGAAGTTCACCCCTCCACTTT; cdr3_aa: CASSRTQGAGSSPLHF
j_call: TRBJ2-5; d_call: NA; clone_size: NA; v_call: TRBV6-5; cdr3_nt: TGTGCCAGCAGTCCCGGGGAGACCCAGTACTTC; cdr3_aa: CASSPGETQYF
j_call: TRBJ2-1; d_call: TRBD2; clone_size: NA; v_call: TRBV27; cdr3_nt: TGTGCCAGCAGTTTATCGACGGCGGGGGGGCCGATCTTC; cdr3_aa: CASSLSTAGGPIF